Listed below are T cell receptor beta chains from one sample, sequenced in a study of T cell responses to AZD1222 COVID-19 vaccine. Profiled with immunoSEQ multiplex PCR; TCRdb holds only in-frame clones, not every one. The profile shows roughly 140,000 clones, more than 70% of them singletons. The sample consisted of peripheral blood, taken on day 0 of AZD1222 vaccination. These receptors were collected from an adult in good health. CDR3s include the opening cysteine and the closing phenylalanine or tryptophan. The order of the fields is clone size, V gene, D gene, J gene, CDR3 DNA, CDR3 protein. D genes are given only for firm matches. Some rows have no size entry. The others give once, few or many, or a class for an expanded clone.

>.|TRBV11-2|.|TRBJ2-3
TGTGCCAGCAGCTTTCCGAAAGGCAAGGGGCGGCGCACAGATACGCAGTATTTT
CASSFPKGKGRRTDTQYF
>.|TRBV11-2|TRBD1|TRBJ2-7
TGTGCCAGCAGCCCAACAGACCAGACAGGGTATAGGCTGAACTTC
CASSPTDQTGYRLNF
>once|TRBV7-8|.|TRBJ1-1
TGTGCCAGCAGACGTGCCACTGAAGCTTTCTTT
CASRRATEAFF
>.|TRBV13|.|TRBJ1-2
TGTGCCAGCAGCTCAGATCAGGGTAACTATGGCTACACCTTC
CASSSDQGNYGYTF
>.|TRBV7-9|TRBD1|TRBJ1-2
TGTGCCAGCAGCGGGGACAGGAAGGGGAGCTACACCTTC
CASSGDRKGSYTF
>.|TRBV5-3|.|TRBJ1-4
TGTGCCAGAAGCTTGCCCACGGGGGCCCGTTCGATTAATGAAAAACTGTTTTTT
CARSLPTGARSINEKLFF
>.|TRBV7-2|TRBD2|TRBJ2-2
TGTGCCAGCAGCCCCCTGGCGGGGGGTTACACCGGGGAGCTGTTTTTT
CASSPLAGGYTGELFF
>.|TRBV5-1|TRBD1|TRBJ1-6
TGCGCCAGCAGCTTGGACAGGGGAGATTCACCCCTCCACTTT
CASSLDRGDSPLHF
>.|TRBV5-4|.|TRBJ1-1
TGTGCCGCGAAGGGACAAGCAATGAACACTGAAGCTTTCTTT
CAAKGQAMNTEAFF
>few|TRBV4-1|.|TRBJ1-6
TGCGCCAGCAGCCAAAGTCAGGGTCAGGGAGCACCCCTCCACTTT
CASSQSQGQGAPLHF
>.|TRBV5-6|TRBD1|TRBJ2-5
TGTGCCAGCAGCTCAATCCCACAGGGGGTAAAGGAGACCCAGTACTTC
CASSSIPQGVKETQYF
>.|TRBV5-1|TRBD1|TRBJ1-2
TGCGCCAGCAGCTTGGAGTCGGGACAGGGGGCAATCGTCTTC
CASSLESGQGAIVF
>.|TRBV5-1|TRBD2|TRBJ2-3
TGCGCCAGCAGCTTGGCCCCTAGCGGGGGGACCCCCCAGTATTTT
CASSLAPSGGTPQYF
>few|TRBV5-4|.|TRBJ2-1
TGTGCCAGCAGCTTGGGGGGGGAGGATGAGCAGTTCTTC
CASSLGGEDEQFF
>.|TRBV5-4|TRBD1|TRBJ1-2
TGTGCCAGCAGCGCGGACCCAGGGGGCTATGGCTACACCTTC
CASSADPGGYGYTF
>once|TRBV18|.|TRBJ1-2
TGTGCCAGCTCACCAGCTGCGCAACCGAACTATGGCTACACCTTC
CASSPAAQPNYGYTF
>.|TRBV6-5|.|TRBJ2-2
TGTGCCAGCAGAAGGGACATCACCGGGGAGCTGTTTTTT
CASRRDITGELFF
>.|TRBV27|TRBD1|TRBJ1-6
TGTGCCAGCAGCATGTACGGGACAGGGAATTCACCCCTCCACTTT
CASSMYGTGNSPLHF
>.|TRBV5-4|TRBD1|TRBJ1-1
TGTGCCAGCAGCTCTACAGGGGGGTGGACTGAAGCTTTCTTT
CASSSTGGWTEAFF
>.|TRBV18|.|TRBJ1-1
TGTGCCAGCTCGATAGACGAGAGGACCAAAGCTTTCTTT
CASSIDERTKAFF
>.|TRBV9|TRBD2|TRBJ2-5
TGTGCCAGCAGCGCGTCCGGGACTAGGGAAGAGACCCAGTACTTC
CASSASGTREETQYF
>.|TRBV5-5|.|TRBJ2-3
TGTGCCAGCAGCCCAGAGTCTGGCACAGATACGCAGTATTTT
CASSPESGTDTQYF
>.|TRBV12-3/TRBV12-4|TRBD1|TRBJ1-2
TGTGCCAGCAGGATGGGACAGGGGGGTGGCTACACCTTC
CASRMGQGGGYTF
>.|TRBV19|.|TRBJ1-5
TGTGCCAGTAATTCTGAGGTCAGGCAGCCCCAGCATTTT
CASNSEVRQPQHF
>.|TRBV4-3|TRBD2|TRBJ2-3
TGCGCCAGCAGCCAAGATCCGCGGGGGGCGGGGTATTTT
CASSQDPRGAGYF
>.|TRBV7-2|.|TRBJ1-2
TGTGCCAGCAGCCATCTCGGGCCACACGGTGGCTATGGCTACACCTTC
CASSHLGPHGGYGYTF
>.|TRBV7-9|.|TRBJ2-3
TGTGCCAGCAGCTTAGACCCCGTAGATACGCAGTATTTT
CASSLDPVDTQYF
>.|TRBV18|.|TRBJ1-1
TGTGCCAGCTCATACGGGGGGATGCCTGAAGCTTTCTTT
CASSYGGMPEAFF
>.|TRBV9|TRBD1|TRBJ2-5
TGTGCCAGCAGCGTAGGGGGACAGGGGGCCCAAGAGACCCAGTACTTC
CASSVGGQGAQETQYF
>.|TRBV30|.|TRBJ1-1
TGTGCCTGGATTCGGAACACTGAAGCTTTCTTT
CAWIRNTEAFF
>few|TRBV14|TRBD1|TRBJ1-2
TGTGCCACCAGGGGGTCGGGCTATGTCTACACCTTC
CATRGSGYVYTF
>.|TRBV5-1|.|TRBJ1-5
TGCGCCAGCAGCTTGGCAGGACCCGGGGAGCCCCAGCATTTT
CASSLAGPGEPQHF
>.|TRBV9|.|TRBJ2-1
TGTGCCAGCACTACTGAGGGTCCACTAGGGAATGAGCAGTTCTTC
CASTTEGPLGNEQFF
>.|TRBV24-1|.|TRBJ1-1
TGTGCCACCAGTGATCGAGGAGGGGCTGAAGCTTTCTTT
CATSDRGGAEAFF
>.|TRBV7-2|.|TRBJ2-7
TGTGCCAGCAGCTTAGATTACAACTCCTACGAGCAGTACTTC
CASSLDYNSYEQYF
>.|TRBV4-1|TRBD1|TRBJ2-4
TGCGCCAGCAGCAGGGACAGTCTGATAGCCAAAAACATTCAGTACTTC
CASSRDSLIAKNIQYF
>.|TRBV5-1|.|TRBJ2-7
TGCGCCAGCAGCTTGGACGGGAGCTCCTACGAGCAGTACTTC
CASSLDGSSYEQYF
>.|TRBV18|.|TRBJ1-3
TGTGCCAGCTCACCAGGGAACGGAAACACCATATATTTT
CASSPGNGNTIYF
>.|TRBV7-2|.|TRBJ2-2
TGTGCCAGCAGCCCATCTCCGGGGACCGGGGAGCTGTTTTTT
CASSPSPGTGELFF
>.|TRBV7-2|.|TRBJ1-5
TGTGCCAGCAGCTTAATGGGCGGGAATGATCAGCCCCAGCATTTT
CASSLMGGNDQPQHF
>once|TRBV18|.|TRBJ2-3
TGTGCCAGCTCACCGAGGCCCAAAGATACGCAGTATTTT
CASSPRPKDTQYF
>.|TRBV11-2|.|TRBJ2-7
TGTGCCAGCAGCAACCCTTTGGGGGGATTCTCCTACGAGCAGTACTTC
CASSNPLGGFSYEQYF
>.|TRBV29-1|.|TRBJ2-7
TGCAGCGTTGAGATGACGTCCTACGAGCAGTACTTC
CSVEMTSYEQYF
>.|TRBV12-3/TRBV12-4|.|TRBJ2-7
TGTGCCAGCAGTTTAGGGACCCCCTACGAGCAGTACTTC
CASSLGTPYEQYF
>.|TRBV2|.|TRBJ2-5
TGTGCCAGCAGCCAAACATGGCAGACCCAGTACTTC
CASSQTWQTQYF
>.|TRBV9|.|TRBJ2-3
TGTGCCAGCGGTACCCTGGCGGCAGATACGCAGTATTTT
CASGTLAADTQYF
>.|TRBV27|.|TRBJ2-7
TGTGCCAGCGGGGATCTCGAGCAGTACTTC
CASGDLEQYF
>once|TRBV12-3/TRBV12-4|.|TRBJ1-6
TGTGCCAGCAGTTTAACTACAGATTCACCCCTCCACTTT
CASSLTTDSPLHF
>.|TRBV5-1|TRBD1|TRBJ1-5
TGCGCCAGCAGCTTGTCCGGACAGGGTCTACAGCCCCAGCATTTT
CASSLSGQGLQPQHF
>.|TRBV2|TRBD2|TRBJ2-3
TGTGCCACCTCACCGGGGGGGACAGATACGCAGTATTTT
CATSPGGTDTQYF